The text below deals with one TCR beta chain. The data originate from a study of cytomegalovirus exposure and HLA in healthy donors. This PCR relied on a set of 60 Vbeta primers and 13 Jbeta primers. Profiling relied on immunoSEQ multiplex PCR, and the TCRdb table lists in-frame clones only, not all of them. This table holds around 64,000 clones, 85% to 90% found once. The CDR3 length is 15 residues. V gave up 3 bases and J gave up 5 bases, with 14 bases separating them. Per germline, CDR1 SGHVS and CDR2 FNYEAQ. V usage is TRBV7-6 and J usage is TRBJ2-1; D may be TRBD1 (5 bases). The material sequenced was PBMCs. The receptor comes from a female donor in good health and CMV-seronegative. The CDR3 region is CASSFNPGPNNEQFF. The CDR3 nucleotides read TGTGCCAGCAGCTTTAATCCAGGGCCCAACAATGAGCAGTTCTTC.